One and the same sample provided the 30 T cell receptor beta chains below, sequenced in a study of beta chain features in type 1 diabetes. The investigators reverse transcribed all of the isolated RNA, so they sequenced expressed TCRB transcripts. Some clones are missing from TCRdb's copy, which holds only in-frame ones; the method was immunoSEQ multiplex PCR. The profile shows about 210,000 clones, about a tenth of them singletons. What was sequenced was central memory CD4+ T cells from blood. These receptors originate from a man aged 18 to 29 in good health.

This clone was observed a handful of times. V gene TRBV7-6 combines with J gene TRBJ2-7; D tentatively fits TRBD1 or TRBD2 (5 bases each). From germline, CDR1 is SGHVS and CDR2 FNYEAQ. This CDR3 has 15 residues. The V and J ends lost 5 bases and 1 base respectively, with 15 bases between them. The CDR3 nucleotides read TGTGCCAGCAGCCCCCTGGGACCCCTATCCTACGAGCAGTACTTC. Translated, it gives CASSPLGPLSYEQYF.

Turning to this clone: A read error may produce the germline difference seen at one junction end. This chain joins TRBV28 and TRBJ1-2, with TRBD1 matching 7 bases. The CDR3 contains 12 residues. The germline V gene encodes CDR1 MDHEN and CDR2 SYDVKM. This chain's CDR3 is CGSRGTPYGYTF. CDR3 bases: TGTGGCAGCAGGGGGACACCTTATGGCTACACCTTC.

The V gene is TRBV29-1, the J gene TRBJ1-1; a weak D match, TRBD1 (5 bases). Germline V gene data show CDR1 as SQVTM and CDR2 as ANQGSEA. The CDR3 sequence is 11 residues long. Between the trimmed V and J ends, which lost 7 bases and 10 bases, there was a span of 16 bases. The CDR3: CSDGTSPVAFF. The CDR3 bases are TGCAGCGATGGGACCTCGCCTGTAGCTTTCTTT.

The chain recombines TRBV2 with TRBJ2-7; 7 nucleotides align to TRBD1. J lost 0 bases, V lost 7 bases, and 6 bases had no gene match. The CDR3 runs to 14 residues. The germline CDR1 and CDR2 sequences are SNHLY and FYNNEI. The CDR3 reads CASKTGLSSYEQYF. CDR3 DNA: TGTGCCAGCAAGACAGGGCTTAGCTCCTACGAGCAGTACTTC.

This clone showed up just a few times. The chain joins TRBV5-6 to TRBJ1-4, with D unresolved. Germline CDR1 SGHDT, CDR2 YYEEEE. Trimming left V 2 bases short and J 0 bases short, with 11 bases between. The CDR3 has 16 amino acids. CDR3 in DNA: TGTGCCAGCAGCTTAATCGGGCACACAACTAATGAAAAACTGTTTTTT. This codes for CASSLIGHTTNEKLFF.

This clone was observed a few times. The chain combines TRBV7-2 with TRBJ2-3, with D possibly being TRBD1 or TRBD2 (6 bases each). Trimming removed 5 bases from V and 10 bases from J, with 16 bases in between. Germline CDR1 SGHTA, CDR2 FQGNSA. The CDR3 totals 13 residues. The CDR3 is CASSPGARPAQYF. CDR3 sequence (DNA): TGTGCCAGCAGCCCGGGGGCCCGCCCAGCGCAGTATTTT.

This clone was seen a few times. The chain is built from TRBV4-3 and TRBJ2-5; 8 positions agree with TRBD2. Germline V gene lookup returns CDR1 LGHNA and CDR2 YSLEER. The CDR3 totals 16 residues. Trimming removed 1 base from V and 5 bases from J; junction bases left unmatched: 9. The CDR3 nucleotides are TGCGCCAGCAGCCAAGCGACTAGCGAATCTGGGGAGACCCAGTACTTC. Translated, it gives CASSQATSESGETQYF.

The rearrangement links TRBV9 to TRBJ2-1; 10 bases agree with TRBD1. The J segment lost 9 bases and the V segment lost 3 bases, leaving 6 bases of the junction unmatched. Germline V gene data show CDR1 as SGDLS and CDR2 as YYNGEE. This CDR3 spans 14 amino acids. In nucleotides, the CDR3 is TGTGCCAGCAGCGCGACAGGGGGCATTGGTGAGCAGTTCTTC. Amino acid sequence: CASSATGGIGEQFF.

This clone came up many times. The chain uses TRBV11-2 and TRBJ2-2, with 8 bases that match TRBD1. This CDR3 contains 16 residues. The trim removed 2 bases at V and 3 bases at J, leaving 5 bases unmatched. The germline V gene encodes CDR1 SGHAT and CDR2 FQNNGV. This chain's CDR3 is CASSLSRQGHTGELFF. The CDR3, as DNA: TGTGCCAGCAGCTTATCTCGACAGGGGCACACCGGGGAGCTGTTTTTT.

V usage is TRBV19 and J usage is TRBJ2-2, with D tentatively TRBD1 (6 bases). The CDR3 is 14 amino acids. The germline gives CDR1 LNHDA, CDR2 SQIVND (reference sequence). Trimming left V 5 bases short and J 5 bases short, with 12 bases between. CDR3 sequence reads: CASSFFRGTGELFF. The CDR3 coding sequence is TGTGCCAGTAGTTTCTTCAGGGGTACCGGGGAGCTGTTTTTT.

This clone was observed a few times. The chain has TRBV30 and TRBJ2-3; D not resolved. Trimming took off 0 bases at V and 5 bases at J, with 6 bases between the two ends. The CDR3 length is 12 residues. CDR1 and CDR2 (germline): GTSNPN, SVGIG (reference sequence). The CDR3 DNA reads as TGTGCCTGGAGTGTCGAGCAAGATACGCAGTATTTT. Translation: CAWSVEQDTQYF.

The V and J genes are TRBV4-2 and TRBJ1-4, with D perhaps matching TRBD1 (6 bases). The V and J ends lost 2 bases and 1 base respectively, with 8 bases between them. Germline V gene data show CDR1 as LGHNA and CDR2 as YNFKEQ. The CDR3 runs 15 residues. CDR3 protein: CASSQQQGTNEKLFF. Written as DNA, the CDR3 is TGTGCCAGCAGCCAACAACAGGGAACTAATGAAAAACTGTTTTTT.

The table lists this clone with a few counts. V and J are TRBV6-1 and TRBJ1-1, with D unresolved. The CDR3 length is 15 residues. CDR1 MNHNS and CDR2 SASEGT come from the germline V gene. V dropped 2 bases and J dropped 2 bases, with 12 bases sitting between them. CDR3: CASSELRVGNTEAFF. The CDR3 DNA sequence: TGTGCCAGCAGTGAATTGAGGGTCGGAAACACTGAAGCTTTCTTT.

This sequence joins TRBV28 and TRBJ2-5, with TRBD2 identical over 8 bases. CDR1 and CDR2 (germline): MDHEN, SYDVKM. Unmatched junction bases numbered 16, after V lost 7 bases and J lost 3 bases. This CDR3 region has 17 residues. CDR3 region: CASKSWRGAGDKETQYF. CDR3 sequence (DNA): TGTGCCAGCAAAAGTTGGCGGGGAGCGGGGGACAAAGAGACCCAGTACTTC.

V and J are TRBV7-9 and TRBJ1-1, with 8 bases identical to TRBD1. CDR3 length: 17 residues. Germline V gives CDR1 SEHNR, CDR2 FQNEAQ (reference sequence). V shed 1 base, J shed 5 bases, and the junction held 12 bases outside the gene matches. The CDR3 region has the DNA TGTGCCAGCAGCTTAGTCCAGGGGGCGCATGTAGAGACTGAAGCTTTCTTT. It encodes CASSLVQGAHVETEAFF.

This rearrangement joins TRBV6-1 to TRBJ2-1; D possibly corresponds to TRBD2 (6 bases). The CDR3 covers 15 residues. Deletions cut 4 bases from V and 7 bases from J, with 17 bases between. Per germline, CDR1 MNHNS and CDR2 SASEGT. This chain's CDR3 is CASSVGTPLENEQFF. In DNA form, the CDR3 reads TGTGCCAGCAGTGTGGGGACTCCCCTGGAGAATGAGCAGTTCTTC.

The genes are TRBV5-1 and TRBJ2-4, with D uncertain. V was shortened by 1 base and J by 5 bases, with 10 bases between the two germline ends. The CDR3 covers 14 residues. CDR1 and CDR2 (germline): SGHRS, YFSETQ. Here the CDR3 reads CASSLMGLENIQYF. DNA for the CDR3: TGCGCCAGCAGCTTGATGGGCCTTGAAAACATTCAGTACTTC. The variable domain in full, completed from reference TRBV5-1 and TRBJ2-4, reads KAGVTQTPRYLIKTRGQQVTLSCSPISGHRSVSWYQQTPGQGLQFLFEYFSETQRNKGNFPGRFSGRQFSNSRSEMNVSTLELGDSALYLCASSLMGLENIQYFGAGTRLSVL.

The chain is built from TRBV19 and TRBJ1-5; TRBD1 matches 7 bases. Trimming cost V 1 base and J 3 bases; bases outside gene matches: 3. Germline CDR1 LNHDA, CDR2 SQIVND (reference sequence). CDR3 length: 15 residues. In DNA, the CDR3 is TGTGCCAGTAGTATAGGGGACAGAGACAATCAGCCCCAGCATTTT. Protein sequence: CASSIGDRDNQPQHF.

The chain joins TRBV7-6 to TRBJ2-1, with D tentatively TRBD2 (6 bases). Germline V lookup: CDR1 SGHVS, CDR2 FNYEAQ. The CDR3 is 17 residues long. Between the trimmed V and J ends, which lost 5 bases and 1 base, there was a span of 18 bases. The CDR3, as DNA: TGTGCCAGCAGCAAGAGGACGGGAGTCGAATCCTACAATGAGCAGTTCTTC. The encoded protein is CASSKRTGVESYNEQFF.

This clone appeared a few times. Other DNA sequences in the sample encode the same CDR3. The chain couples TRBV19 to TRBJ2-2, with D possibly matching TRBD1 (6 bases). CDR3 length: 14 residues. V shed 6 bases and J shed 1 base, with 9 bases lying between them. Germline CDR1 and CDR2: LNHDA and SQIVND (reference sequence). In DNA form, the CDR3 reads TGTGCCAGTAGGCTGGACAGGAACACCGGGGAGCTGTTTTTT. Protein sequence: CASRLDRNTGELFF.

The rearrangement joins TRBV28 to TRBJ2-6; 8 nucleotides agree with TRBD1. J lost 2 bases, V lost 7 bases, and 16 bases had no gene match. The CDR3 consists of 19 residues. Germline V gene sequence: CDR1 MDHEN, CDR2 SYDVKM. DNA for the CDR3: TGTGCCAGCAAACCCCGCCCGGGACAGGTCCTCCCTGGGGCCAACGTCCTGACTTTC. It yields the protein CASKPRPGQVLPGANVLTF. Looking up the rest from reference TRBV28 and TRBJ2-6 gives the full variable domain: DVKVTQSSRYLVKRTGEKVFLECVQDMDHENMFWYRQDPGLGLRLIYFSYDVKMKEKGDIPEGYSVSREKKERFSLILESASTNQTSMYLCASKPRPGQVLPGANVLTFGAGSRLTVL.

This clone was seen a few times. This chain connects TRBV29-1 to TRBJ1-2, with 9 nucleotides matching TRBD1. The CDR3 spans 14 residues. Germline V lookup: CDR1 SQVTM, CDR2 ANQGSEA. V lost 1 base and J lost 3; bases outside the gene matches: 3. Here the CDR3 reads CSVEGTGDDYGYTF. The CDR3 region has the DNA TGCAGCGTTGAAGGGACAGGGGATGACTATGGCTACACCTTC.

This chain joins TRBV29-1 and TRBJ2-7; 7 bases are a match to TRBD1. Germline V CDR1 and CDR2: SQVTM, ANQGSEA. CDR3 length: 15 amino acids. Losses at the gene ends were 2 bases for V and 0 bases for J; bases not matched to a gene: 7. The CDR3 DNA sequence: TGCAGCGTTGAACGGGGTAGGGGGCACTCCTACGAGCAGTACTTC. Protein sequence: CSVERGRGHSYEQYF.

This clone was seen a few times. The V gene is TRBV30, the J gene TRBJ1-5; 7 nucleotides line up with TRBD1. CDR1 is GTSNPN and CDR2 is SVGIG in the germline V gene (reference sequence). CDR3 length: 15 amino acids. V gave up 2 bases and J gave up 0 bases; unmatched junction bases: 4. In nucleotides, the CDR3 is TGTGCCTGGAGTCCGAGGGGGCTTAGCAATCAGCCCCAGCATTTT. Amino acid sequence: CAWSPRGLSNQPQHF.

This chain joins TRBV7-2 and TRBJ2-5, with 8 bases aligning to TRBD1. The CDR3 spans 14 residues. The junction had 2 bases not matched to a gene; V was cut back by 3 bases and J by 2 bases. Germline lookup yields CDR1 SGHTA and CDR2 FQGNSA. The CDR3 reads CASSFTGGQETQYF. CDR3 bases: TGTGCCAGCAGCTTTACAGGGGGACAAGAGACCCAGTACTTC.

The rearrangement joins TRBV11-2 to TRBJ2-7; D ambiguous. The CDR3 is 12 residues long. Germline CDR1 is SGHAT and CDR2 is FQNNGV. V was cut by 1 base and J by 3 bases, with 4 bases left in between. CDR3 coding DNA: TGTGCCAGCAGCTTAGGAGTCTACGAGCAGTACTTC. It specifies CASSLGVYEQYF.

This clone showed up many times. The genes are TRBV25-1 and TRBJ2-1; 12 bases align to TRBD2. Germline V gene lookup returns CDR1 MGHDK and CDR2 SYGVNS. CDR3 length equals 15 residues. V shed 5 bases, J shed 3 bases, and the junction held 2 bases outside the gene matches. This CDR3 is CASSSTSGSYNEQFF. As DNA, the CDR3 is TGTGCCAGCAGTTCGACTAGCGGGAGCTACAATGAGCAGTTCTTC.

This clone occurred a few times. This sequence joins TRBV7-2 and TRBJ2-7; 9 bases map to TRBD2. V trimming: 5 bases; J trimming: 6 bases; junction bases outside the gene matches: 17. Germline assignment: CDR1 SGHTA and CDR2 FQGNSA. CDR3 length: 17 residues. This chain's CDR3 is CASSENPVRAGGGEQYF. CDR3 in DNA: TGTGCCAGCAGCGAAAACCCTGTACGAGCGGGAGGCGGCGAGCAGTACTTC.

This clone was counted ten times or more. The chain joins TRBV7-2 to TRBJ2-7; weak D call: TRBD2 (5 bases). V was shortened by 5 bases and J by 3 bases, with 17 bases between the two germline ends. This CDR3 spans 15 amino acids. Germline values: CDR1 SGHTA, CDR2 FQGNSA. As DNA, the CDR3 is TGTGCCAGCAGCCCGCGGGTTCGGGGAAGCTACGAGCAGTACTTC. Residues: CASSPRVRGSYEQYF.

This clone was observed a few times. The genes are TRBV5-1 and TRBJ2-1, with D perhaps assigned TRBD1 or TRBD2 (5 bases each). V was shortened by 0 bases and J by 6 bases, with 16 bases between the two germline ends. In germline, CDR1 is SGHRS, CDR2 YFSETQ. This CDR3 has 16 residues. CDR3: CASSLDVLGVGNEQFF. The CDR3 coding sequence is TGCGCCAGCAGCTTGGACGTACTAGGGGTGGGCAATGAGCAGTTCTTC.